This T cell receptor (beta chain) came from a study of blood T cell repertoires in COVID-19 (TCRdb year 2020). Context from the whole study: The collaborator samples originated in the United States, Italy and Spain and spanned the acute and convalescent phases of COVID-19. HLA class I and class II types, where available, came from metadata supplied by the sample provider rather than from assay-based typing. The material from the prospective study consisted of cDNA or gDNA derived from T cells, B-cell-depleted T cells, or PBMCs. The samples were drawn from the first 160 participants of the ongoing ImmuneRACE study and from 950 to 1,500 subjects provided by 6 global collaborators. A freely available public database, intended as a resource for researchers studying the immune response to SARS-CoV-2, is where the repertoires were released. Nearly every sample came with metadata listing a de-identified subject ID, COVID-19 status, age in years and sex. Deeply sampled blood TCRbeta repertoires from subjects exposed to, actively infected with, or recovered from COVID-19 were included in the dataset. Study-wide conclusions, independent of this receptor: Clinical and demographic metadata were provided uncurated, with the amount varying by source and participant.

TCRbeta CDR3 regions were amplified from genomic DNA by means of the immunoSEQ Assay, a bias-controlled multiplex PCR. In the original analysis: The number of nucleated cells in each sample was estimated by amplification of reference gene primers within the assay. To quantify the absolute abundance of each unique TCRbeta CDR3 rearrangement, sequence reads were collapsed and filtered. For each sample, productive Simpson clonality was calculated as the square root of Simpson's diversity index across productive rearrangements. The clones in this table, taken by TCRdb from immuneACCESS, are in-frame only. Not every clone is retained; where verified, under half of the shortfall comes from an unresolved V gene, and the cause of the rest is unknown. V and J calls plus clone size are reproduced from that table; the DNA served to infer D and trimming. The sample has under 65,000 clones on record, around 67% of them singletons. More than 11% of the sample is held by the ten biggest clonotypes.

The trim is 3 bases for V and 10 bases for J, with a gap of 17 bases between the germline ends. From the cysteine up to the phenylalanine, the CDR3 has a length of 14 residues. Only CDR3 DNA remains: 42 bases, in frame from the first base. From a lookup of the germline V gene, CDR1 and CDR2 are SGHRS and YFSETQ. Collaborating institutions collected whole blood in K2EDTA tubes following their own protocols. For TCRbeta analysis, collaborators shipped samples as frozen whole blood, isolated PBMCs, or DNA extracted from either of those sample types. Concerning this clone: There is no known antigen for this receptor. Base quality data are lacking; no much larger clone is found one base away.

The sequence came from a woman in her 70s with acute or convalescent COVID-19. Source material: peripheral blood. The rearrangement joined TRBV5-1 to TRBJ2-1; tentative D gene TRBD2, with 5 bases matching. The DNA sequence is TGCGCCAGCAGCTACGGGCCACCTGGAGGAGAGCAGTTCTTC. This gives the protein CASSYGPPGGEQFF. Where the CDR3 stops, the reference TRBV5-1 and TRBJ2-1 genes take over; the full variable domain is KAGVTQTPRYLIKTRGQQVTLSCSPISGHRSVSWYQQTPGQGLQFLFEYFSETQRNKGNFPGRFSGRQFSNSRSEMNVSTLELGDSALYLCASSYGPPGGEQFFGPGTRLTVL.